This T cell receptor (beta chain) was observed in a study of T cell responses to AZD1222 COVID-19 vaccine. Study information: The study pooled second doses at about 4 or about 12 weeks. Points from the study as a whole: Repertoire samples came only from after the peak T cell response.

Trimming left V 7 bases short and J 7 bases short, with 10 bases between. CDR3 length equals 10 residues. Germline assignment: CDR1 SQVTM and CDR2 ANQGSEA. TCRdb's copy holds only in-frame clones and misses some; the assay was immunoSEQ multiplex PCR. The sample holds about 68,000 clones; 86% are singletons and the top ten take 2.5%. In regard to this clone: The antigen is unknown.

The chain joins TRBV29-1 to TRBJ1-2; no definite D call. The origin of this receptor is an adult in good health. This material consisted of peripheral blood, taken on day 0 of AZD1222 vaccination. In DNA form, the CDR3 reads TGCAGCGACAGCCTCATTGGCTACACCTTC. Its protein is CSDSLIGYTF.